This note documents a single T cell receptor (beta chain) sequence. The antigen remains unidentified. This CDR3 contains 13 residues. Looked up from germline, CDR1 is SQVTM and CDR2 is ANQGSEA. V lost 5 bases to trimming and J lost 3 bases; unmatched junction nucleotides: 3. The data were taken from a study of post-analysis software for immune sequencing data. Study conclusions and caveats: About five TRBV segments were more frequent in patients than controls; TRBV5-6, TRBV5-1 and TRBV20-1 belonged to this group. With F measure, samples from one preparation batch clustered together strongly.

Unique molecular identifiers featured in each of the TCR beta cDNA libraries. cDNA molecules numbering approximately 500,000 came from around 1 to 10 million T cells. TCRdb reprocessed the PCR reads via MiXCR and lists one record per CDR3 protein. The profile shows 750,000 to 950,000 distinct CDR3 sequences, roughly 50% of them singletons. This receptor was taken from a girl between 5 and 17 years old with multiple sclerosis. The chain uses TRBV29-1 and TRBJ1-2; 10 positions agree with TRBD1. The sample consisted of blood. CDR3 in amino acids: CSVSDRGYYGYTF. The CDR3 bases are TGCAGCGTTTCGGACAGGGGGTACTATGGCTACACCTTC.